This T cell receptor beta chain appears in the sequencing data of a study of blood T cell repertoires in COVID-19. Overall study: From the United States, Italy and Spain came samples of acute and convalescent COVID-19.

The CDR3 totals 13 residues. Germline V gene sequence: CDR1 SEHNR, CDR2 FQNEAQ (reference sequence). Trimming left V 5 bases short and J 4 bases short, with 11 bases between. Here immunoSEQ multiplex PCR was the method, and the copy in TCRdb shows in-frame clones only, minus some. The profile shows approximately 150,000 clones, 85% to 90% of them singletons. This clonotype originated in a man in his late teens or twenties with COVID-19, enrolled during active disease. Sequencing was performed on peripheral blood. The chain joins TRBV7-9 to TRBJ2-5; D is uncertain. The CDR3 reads CASSLNLVETQYF. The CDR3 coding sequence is TGTGCCAGCAGCCTCAACTTAGTAGAGACCCAGTACTTC.